The rows below give T cell receptor beta chains drawn from one sample of a study of CD8+ T cells in alopecia areata. Using immunoSEQ multiplex PCR, the repertoire was profiled, and TCRdb retains in-frame clones only, with some absent. The table records about 200,000 clones, roughly three fifths of them present only once. Sequencing was performed on CD4+ T cells sorted from blood, taken at week 4, from a patient treated with tofacitinib. All receptors derive from a human donor with alopecia areata. Both conserved end residues are part of each CDR3. A D gene is named only where the DNA matches it firmly. Clone size is not always given. Where it is, it says once, few, many or a class for expanded clones.

D,J,V,size,DNA,CDR3
TRBD1,TRBJ1-2,TRBV30,.,TGTGCCTGGATCTTCGACAGGGGTTTTTTGGATGGCTACACCTTC,CAWIFDRGFLDGYTF
TRBD1,TRBJ2-4,TRBV27,few,TGTGCCAGCAGTTCGCGGACAGGGGTCAAACTAGCCAAAAACATTCAGTACTTC,CASSSRTGVKLAKNIQYF
.,TRBJ1-2,TRBV25-1,few,TGTGCCAGCAGTGATCAGGTCTATGGCTACACCTTC,CASSDQVYGYTF
.,TRBJ1-1,TRBV7-2,.,TGTGCCAGCAGCCTAACAGCAGACACTGAAGCTTTCTTT,CASSLTADTEAFF
TRBD1,TRBJ1-1,TRBV6-5,.,TGTGCCATTCAGGATGCAGGGGGCATGACTGAAGCTTTCTTT,CAIQDAGGMTEAFF
TRBD1,TRBJ2-5,TRBV4-2,.,TGTGCCAGCAGCCAAGCCCAGGGGGCGCAGGGAGAGACCCAGTACTTC,CASSQAQGAQGETQYF
TRBD1,TRBJ1-1,TRBV28,.,TGTGCCAGCAGCCCCCCCGGACAGGGCCTCACTGAAGCTTTCTTT,CASSPPGQGLTEAFF
.,TRBJ1-2,TRBV19,many,TGTGCCAGTACCGATCGGTACAGGGATGCCAGGGGCTATGGCTACACCTTC,CASTDRYRDARGYGYTF
.,TRBJ1-2,TRBV28,.,TGTGCCAGCAGCCTAACAGGGCTCTATGGCTACACCTTC,CASSLTGLYGYTF
.,TRBJ1-4,TRBV25-1,few,TGTGCCAGCAGTTTGTCCCGGGTCCCAACTAATGAAAAACTGTTTTTT,CASSLSRVPTNEKLFF
TRBD1,TRBJ2-5,TRBV5-1,once,TGCGCCAGCAGCAGGAGGACAGGACGGAGTGCGGAGACCCAGTACTTC,CASSRRTGRSAETQYF
.,TRBJ2-3,TRBV4-2,.,TGTGCCAGCAGCCAACATCGGTCCAGCGGCACAGATACGCAGTATTTT,CASSQHRSSGTDTQYF
.,TRBJ2-2,TRBV9,.,TGTGCCAGCAGCGTAGGGCAGTTGAACACCGGGGAGCTGTTTTTT,CASSVGQLNTGELFF
.,TRBJ1-4,TRBV2,.,TGTGCCAGCAGTGACTCATTCGTGAAGTCGAAAGAAAAACTGTTTTTT,CASSDSFVKSKEKLFF
TRBD2,TRBJ2-3,TRBV11-2,.,TGTGCCAGCAGGAGACTAGCGGGGGGGCAAGATACGCAGTATTTT,CASRRLAGGQDTQYF
.,TRBJ2-7,TRBV6-1,.,TGTGCCAGCAGTGAGCCCCGGGGGGCTGGGTACGAGCAGTACTTC,CASSEPRGAGYEQYF
.,TRBJ2-2,TRBV29-1,.,TGCAGCGTTGGGACACTAGCGAACACCGGGGAGCTGTTTTTT,CSVGTLANTGELFF
TRBD1,TRBJ1-1,TRBV4-1,.,TGCGCCAGCAGCCAAGCGGGACAGGGGAACACTGAAGCTTTCTTT,CASSQAGQGNTEAFF
.,TRBJ1-2,TRBV30,.,TGTGCCTGGAGAGCACAGGGTGACTATGGCTACACCTTC,CAWRAQGDYGYTF
.,TRBJ2-4,TRBV10-3,many,TGTGCCATCAGTGAGGGAGGGATAGCCAAAAACATTCAGTACTTC,CAISEGGIAKNIQYF
.,TRBJ2-5,TRBV2,.,TGTGCCAGCAGTCCCCAGGACATCCTGAAGTACTTC,CASSPQDILKYF
.,TRBJ1-6,TRBV5-5,few,TGTGCCAGCAGCTTAAGTGATATAGGGCGGACTGATTCACCCCTCCACTTT,CASSLSDIGRTDSPLHF
TRBD2,TRBJ2-5,TRBV29-1,.,TGCAGCGTGCCCTACCATAGCGGGGGCTACCTGTACCAAGAGACCCAGTACTTC,CSVPYHSGGYLYQETQYF
.,TRBJ1-6,TRBV5-6,once,TGTGCCAGCAGCTTGGGGACAAGCGCATCACCCCTCCACTTT,CASSLGTSASPLHF
.,TRBJ1-1,TRBV29-1,.,TGCAGCGTTGTGTTGGCAGGGAGGGGAACTGAAGCTTTCTTT,CSVVLAGRGTEAFF
TRBD1,TRBJ2-7,TRBV20-1,few,TGCAGTGCTATACAGGGGTACGAGCAGTACTTC,CSAIQGYEQYF
.,TRBJ1-1,TRBV19,medium-sized,TGTGCCAGTAGTACGGGGGTCGGTCCCGGGACGCAAGCTTTCTTT,CASSTGVGPGTQAFF
TRBD1,TRBJ2-7,TRBV28,few,TGTGCCAGCAGTTTACCCACAGGGGGAGTTTACGAGCAGTACTTC,CASSLPTGGVYEQYF
.,TRBJ2-6,TRBV25-1,.,TGTGCCAGCAGTGAGACCGTTGGCTCTGGGGCCAACGTCCTGACTTTC,CASSETVGSGANVLTF
.,TRBJ2-7,TRBV2,once,TGTGCCAGCAGTGCGAGAGGACTGAGGGCCGAGCAGTACTTC,CASSARGLRAEQYF
TRBD1,TRBJ1-3,TRBV6-5,.,TGTGCCAGCAGTTTCTCAGGGGGTGCAGGAAACACCATATATTTT,CASSFSGGAGNTIYF
.,TRBJ1-5,TRBV19,once,TGTGCCAGTAGTTGGGGTCGGATATCGGATGGTAGGCAGCCCCAGCATTTT,CASSWGRISDGRQPQHF
TRBD1,TRBJ2-7,TRBV28,.,TGTGCCAGCAGTCTCACAGGGGCCTACTCCTACGAGCAGTACTTC,CASSLTGAYSYEQYF
.,TRBJ2-7,TRBV11-2,.,TGTGCCAGCAGCTGGCATGACCTGCCCTACGAGCAGTACTTC,CASSWHDLPYEQYF
.,TRBJ1-2,TRBV5-6,.,TGTGCCAGCAGCTTGGCGGTCGGGGCCGTGCACTATGGCTACACCTTC,CASSLAVGAVHYGYTF
TRBD1,TRBJ2-5,TRBV5-1,.,TGCGCCAGCAGCCGGCAGGGGGCGATTGGTTCAGAAGAGACCCAGTACTTC,CASSRQGAIGSEETQYF
.,TRBJ1-1,TRBV18,.,TGTGCCAGCTCACCCGGCCTGAACACTGAAGCTTTCTTT,CASSPGLNTEAFF
.,TRBJ1-6,TRBV5-1,.,TGCGCCAGCAGGGGGTCCGGGAATTCACCCCTCCACTTT,CASRGSGNSPLHF
.,TRBJ2-3,TRBV11-3,.,TGTGCCAGCAGCTTTGGGGGTTCAGATACGCAGTATTTT,CASSFGGSDTQYF
.,TRBJ1-4,TRBV29-1,.,TGCAGCGCTTTTGGTTCAAATGAAAAACTGTTTTTT,CSAFGSNEKLFF
.,TRBJ2-5,TRBV18,.,TGTGCCAGCTCCCCCTCTACGTTCTTCGAGACCCAGTACTTC,CASSPSTFFETQYF
.,TRBJ1-2,TRBV30,.,TGTGCCTGGAGTGTATCTGATGGCTACACCTTC,CAWSVSDGYTF
TRBD1,TRBJ1-5,TRBV25-1,.,TGTGCCAGTGCGCCCGGGACAGGGGGGGTACAGCCCCAGCATTTT,CASAPGTGGVQPQHF
.,TRBJ2-3,TRBV6-1,.,TGTGCCAGCAGAGTTGGAGGAGATACGCAGTATTTT,CASRVGGDTQYF
.,TRBJ2-5,TRBV5-1,once,TGCGCCAGCAGCAGCGACAGTTCTGAAGAGACCCAGTACTTC,CASSSDSSEETQYF
.,TRBJ1-4,TRBV30,.,TGTGCCTGGAGCCTAGGGGGAATCGATGAAAAACTGTTTTTT,CAWSLGGIDEKLFF
TRBD2,TRBJ2-1,TRBV30,few,TGTGCCTGGAGTACGGGGGGAACCTACAATGAGCAGTTCTTC,CAWSTGGTYNEQFF
.,TRBJ1-2,TRBV19,.,TGTGCCAGTAGTTTCTCCCCTGGCTATGGCTACACCTTC,CASSFSPGYGYTF
.,TRBJ1-3,TRBV7-2,.,TGTGCCAGCAGCTTAGCCCGGACAGAGACTGGAAACACCATATATTTT,CASSLARTETGNTIYF
.,TRBJ2-2,TRBV10-3,few,TGTGCCATCAGTGGAGTAACGGGTATATGGGCCGGGGAGCTGTTTTTT,CAISGVTGIWAGELFF
TRBD2,TRBJ2-3,TRBV4-2,.,TGTGCCAGCAGCCAACAACTAGCGGGGGGTAGTAAAGATACGCAGTATTTT,CASSQQLAGGSKDTQYF
TRBD1,TRBJ1-2,TRBV5-6,.,TGTGCCAGCAGCCCTCCGACAGGGGGTGGCTACACCTTC,CASSPPTGGGYTF
.,TRBJ2-1,TRBV18,.,TGTGCCAGCTCCTCGGCCGACGCGAGCTCCTACAATGAGCAGTTCTTC,CASSSADASSYNEQFF
TRBD1,TRBJ2-7,TRBV29-1,few,TGCAGCGTTGAACCAGGACAGGGGGTCTACGAGCAGTACTTC,CSVEPGQGVYEQYF
.,TRBJ2-7,TRBV10-3,.,TGTGCCATCAGTACCCTAGACCCACCCTACGAGCAGTACTTC,CAISTLDPPYEQYF
.,TRBJ2-5,TRBV7-8,few,TGTGCCAGCAAAGCAGAGACCCAGTACTTC,CASKAETQYF
TRBD1,TRBJ1-1,TRBV4-2,.,TGTGCCAGCAGCCCTGGGCAGGACAGGGCGAACACTGAAGCTTTCTTT,CASSPGQDRANTEAFF
.,TRBJ2-3,TRBV9,.,TGTGCCAGCAGCGTAGTTCCGGGGTGGAGCACAGATACGCAGTATTTT,CASSVVPGWSTDTQYF
TRBD1,TRBJ2-5,TRBV7-7,.,TGTGCTAGCAGCCCTACAGGGGATGAGACCCAGTACTTC,CASSPTGDETQYF